What follows describes a single TCR beta chain. Antigen unknown. PCR amplification relied on 60 Vbeta primers (plus 13 Jbeta primers). The protocol was immunoSEQ multiplex PCR, while the TCRdb copy is restricted to in-frame clones and leaves out a portion. Among 95,000 to 110,000 clones listed, around 65% were seen once. The CDR3 is made up of 15 amino acids. V shed 0 bases and J 4 bases; nucleotides not matched to a gene: 5. Germline loops: CDR1 MNHEY, CDR2 SVGAGI. This specimen comes from a study of cytomegalovirus exposure and HLA in healthy donors. In the study overall: Assignment to the Caucasian-associated ancestry cluster applied to around 76% of the 350 to 500 genotyped donors.

Overall study results and limits: Presence/absence analyses treated sequencing depth as roughly uniform across donors. Reports indicated that the classifier achieved high specificity and sensitivity in diagnosing cytomegalovirus status.

The receptor comes from a woman aged 45 to 65 in good health and CMV-seronegative. The V call is TRBV6-5, the J call TRBJ1-2, with TRBD1 identical over 7 bases. Sequenced input: PBMCs. In DNA, the CDR3 is TGTGCCAGCAGTTACTCGCCGGGACAGAGCTATGGCTACACCTTC. Protein sequence: CASSYSPGQSYGYTF.